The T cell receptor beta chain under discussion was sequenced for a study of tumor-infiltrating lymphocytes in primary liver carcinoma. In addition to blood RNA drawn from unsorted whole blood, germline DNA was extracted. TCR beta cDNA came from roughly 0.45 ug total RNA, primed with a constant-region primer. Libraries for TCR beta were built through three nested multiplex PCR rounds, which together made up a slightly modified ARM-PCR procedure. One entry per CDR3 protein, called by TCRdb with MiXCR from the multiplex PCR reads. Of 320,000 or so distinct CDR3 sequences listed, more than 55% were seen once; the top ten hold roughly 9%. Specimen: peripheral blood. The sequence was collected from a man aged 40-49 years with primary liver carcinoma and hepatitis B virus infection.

CDR3 loop: CASSPPGQGETQYF. CDR3 nucleotides: TGTGCCAGCAGCCCACCCGGACAGGGAGAGACCCAGTACTTC. This chain joins TRBV14 and TRBJ2-5; 8 bases fit TRBD1. The CDR3 runs to 14 residues. V gave up 4 bases and J gave up 4 bases; unmatched junction bases: 5. Germline V CDR1 and CDR2: SGHDN, FVKESK.